The rows below give T cell receptor beta chains drawn from one sample of a study of T cell responses to AZD1222 COVID-19 vaccine. The method was immunoSEQ multiplex PCR; TCRdb's version includes in-frame clones alone and lacks a portion of them. This sample has some 130,000 clones; 85% to 90% occur once, and the top ten carry 20% to 25%. This material consisted of peripheral blood, taken on day 0 of AZD1222 vaccination. Receptor source: an adult in good health. CDR3s leave out the opening cysteine and the closing phenylalanine or tryptophan. D genes are given only for firm matches.

NA	TRBJ1-1	11	TRBV5-4	ASSLQGKLEAF
NA	TRBJ2-1	15	TRBV27	ASSSDGFGGPYNEQF
TRBD1	TRBJ1-4	12	TRBV19	ASSVGTANEKLF
NA	TRBJ2-5	11	TRBV30	AWSVLTEETQY
TRBD1	TRBJ2-7	12	TRBV23-1	ASSPTGPSYEQY
TRBD1	TRBJ1-1	13	TRBV6-5	ASSSQGGGRTEAF
NA	TRBJ2-7	13	TRBV28	ASSLPSRAPYEQY
NA	TRBJ2-7	12	TRBV30	AWTLRGRWYEQY
NA	TRBJ2-4	13	TRBV2	ASSPDPIAKNIQY
NA	TRBJ2-3	15	TRBV28	ASSLYFAGVRTDTQY
NA	TRBJ1-2	12	TRBV28	ASSIPLANYGYT
NA	TRBJ1-2	12	TRBV7-2	ASSSPRDYGGYT
NA	TRBJ2-2	13	TRBV19	ASMGGQTYTGELF
NA	TRBJ1-2	14	TRBV5-1	ASSLVKTGTNYGYT
TRBD2	TRBJ2-4	16	TRBV5-1	ASSLGLAGDPAKNIQY
NA	TRBJ1-1	11	TRBV14	ASSLQENTEAF
NA	TRBJ1-5	14	TRBV7-8	ASSLAARVPNQPQH
TRBD2	TRBJ2-1	12	TRBV7-2	ASSRLGGGGEQF
TRBD1	TRBJ1-6	11	TRBV10-3	AIQGNGNSPLH
NA	TRBJ1-3	13	TRBV9	ASSGRSQSGNTIY
TRBD2	TRBJ2-3	14	TRBV2	ASMRLSGGATDTQY
NA	TRBJ1-2	10	TRBV12-2	ASRSDRHGYT
NA	TRBJ1-2	12	TRBV5-4	ASSFTGTSIGYT
NA	TRBJ1-5	11	TRBV5-4	ASSIDGNQPQH
NA	TRBJ2-2	10	TRBV7-2	ASSRNTGELF
TRBD1	TRBJ2-7	12	TRBV11-1	ASSHPGQGNWRY
NA	TRBJ1-2	12	TRBV3-1/TRBV3-2	ASSQDRAGYGYT
TRBD1	TRBJ1-1	11	TRBV29-1	SVLQGVITEAF
TRBD1	TRBJ2-1	13	TRBV5-1	ASSPRGQGAYEQF
NA	TRBJ2-7	11	TRBV7-2	ASSWNQGREQY
TRBD2	TRBJ2-1	14	TRBV3-1/TRBV3-2	ASSQPGAGGRDEQF
NA	TRBJ1-2	13	TRBV7-2	ASSLDRQANYGYT